This T cell receptor (beta chain) originates from a study of T cell changes during pregnancy in multiple sclerosis. Germline-derived CDR1 and CDR2 are MNHNS and SASEGT. The germline V and J ends were trimmed by 6 bases and 3 bases, with 11 bases remaining between them. This CDR3 is built from 13 residues. Method: immunoSEQ multiplex PCR; TCRdb's copy keeps in-frame clones and lacks some. The sample contains about 69,000 clones, approximately 90% of which appear only once. This clonotype was obtained from a female donor with multiple sclerosis, enrolled in a pregnancy study. The rearrangement joins TRBV6-1 to TRBJ1-1; TRBD1 is a possible D gene (6 bases). The specimen was peripheral blood, collected in the third trimester of pregnancy. CDR3 nucleotide sequence: TGTGCCAGCAGCTCCGGGGGGCACACTGAAGCTTTCTTT. It encodes CASSSGGHTEAFF.